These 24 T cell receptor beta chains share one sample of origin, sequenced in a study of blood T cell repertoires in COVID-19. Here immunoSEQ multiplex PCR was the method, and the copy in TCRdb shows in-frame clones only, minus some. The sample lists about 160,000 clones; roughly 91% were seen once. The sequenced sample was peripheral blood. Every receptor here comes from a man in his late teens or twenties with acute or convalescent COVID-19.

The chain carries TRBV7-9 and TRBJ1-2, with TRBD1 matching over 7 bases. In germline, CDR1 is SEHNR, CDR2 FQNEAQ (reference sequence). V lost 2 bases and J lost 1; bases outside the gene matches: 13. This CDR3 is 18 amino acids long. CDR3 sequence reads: CASSLLSWTGANNYGYTF. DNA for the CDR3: TGTGCCAGCAGCTTATTATCCTGGACAGGAGCCAATAACTATGGCTACACCTTC. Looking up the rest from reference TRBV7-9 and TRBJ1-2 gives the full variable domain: DTGVSQNPRHKITKRGQNVTFRCDPISEHNRLYWYRQTLGQGPEFLTYFQNEAQLEKSRLLSDRFSAERPKGSFSTLEIQRTEQGDSAMYLCASSLLSWTGANNYGYTFGSGTRLTVV.

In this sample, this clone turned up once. The DNA of the CDR3 is TGCGCCAGCAGCCAAGATGGCGGGCGCCCTTCCTACGAGCAGTACTTC. Translating it yields CASSQDGGRPSYEQYF. The chain links TRBV4-1 to TRBJ2-7; D is perhaps TRBD2 (5 bases). Per the germline V gene, CDR1 is MGHRA and CDR2 is YSYEKL. Deletions cut 0 bases from V and 1 base from J, with 13 bases between. This CDR3 is 16 amino acids long.

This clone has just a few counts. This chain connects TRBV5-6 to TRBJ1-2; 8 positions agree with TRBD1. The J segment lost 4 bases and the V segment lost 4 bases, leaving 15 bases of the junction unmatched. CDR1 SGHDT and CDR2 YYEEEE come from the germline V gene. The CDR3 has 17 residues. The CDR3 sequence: CASSPYLPGTGAYGYTF. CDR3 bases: TGTGCCAGCAGCCCTTATCTCCCCGGGACAGGTGCCTATGGCTACACCTTC.

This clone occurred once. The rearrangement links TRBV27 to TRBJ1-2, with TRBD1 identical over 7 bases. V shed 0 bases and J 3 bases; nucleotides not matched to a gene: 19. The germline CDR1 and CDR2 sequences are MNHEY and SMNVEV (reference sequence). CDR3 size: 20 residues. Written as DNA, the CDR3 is TGTGCCAGCAGTTTATCTACCTCCGGGTTTACAGGGGCTCACTACTATGGCTACACCTTC. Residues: CASSLSTSGFTGAHYYGYTF.

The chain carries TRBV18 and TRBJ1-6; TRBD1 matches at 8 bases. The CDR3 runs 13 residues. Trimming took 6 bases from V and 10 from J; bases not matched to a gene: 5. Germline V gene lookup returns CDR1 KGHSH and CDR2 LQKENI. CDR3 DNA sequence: TGTGCCAGCTCCCAGGGGGCGAGATCACCCCTCCACTTT. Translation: CASSQGARSPLHF.

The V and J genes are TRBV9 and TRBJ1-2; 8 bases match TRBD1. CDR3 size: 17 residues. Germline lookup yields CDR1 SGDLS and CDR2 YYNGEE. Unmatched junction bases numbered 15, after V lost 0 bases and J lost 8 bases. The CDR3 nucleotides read TGTGCCAGCAGCGTAGACGGGACAGGAGGTTCGCTAGGGGGCTACACCTTC. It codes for CASSVDGTGGSLGGYTF.

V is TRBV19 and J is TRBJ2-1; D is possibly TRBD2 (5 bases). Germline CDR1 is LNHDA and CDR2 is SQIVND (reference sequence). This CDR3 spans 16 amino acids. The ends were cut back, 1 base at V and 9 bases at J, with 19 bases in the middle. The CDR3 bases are TGTGCCAGTAGTATAGTCCACAGAGACGGTGGGAGTGAGCAGTTCTTC. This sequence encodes CASSIVHRDGGSEQFF.

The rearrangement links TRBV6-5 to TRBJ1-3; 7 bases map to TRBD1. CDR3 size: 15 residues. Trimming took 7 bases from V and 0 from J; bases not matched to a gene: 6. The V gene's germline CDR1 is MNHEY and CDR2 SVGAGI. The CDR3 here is CASTRDSRSGNTIYF. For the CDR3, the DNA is TGTGCCAGCACGCGGGACAGTCGCTCTGGAAACACCATATATTTT.

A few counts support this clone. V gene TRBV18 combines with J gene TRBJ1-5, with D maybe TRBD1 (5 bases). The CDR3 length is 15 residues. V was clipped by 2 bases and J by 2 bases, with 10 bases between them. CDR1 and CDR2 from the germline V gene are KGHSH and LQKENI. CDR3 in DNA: TGTGCCAGCTCACCATCGGGGGGAGGCAATCAGCCCCAGCATTTT. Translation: CASSPSGGGNQPQHF.

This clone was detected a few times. For the CDR3, the DNA is TGTGCCAGCAGCCAAGGGGGACTAGCGGGGAACAATGAGCAGTTCTTC. Translation gives CASSQGGLAGNNEQFF. J is TRBJ2-1 and V is TRBV14; 13 positions agree with TRBD2. There are 16 residues in the CDR3. With V trimmed by 1 base and J by 5 bases, 2 bases remained unmatched. Germline loops: CDR1 SGHDN, CDR2 FVKESK. The full variable domain, in which reference TRBV14 and TRBJ2-1 provide the parts outside the CDR3, is EAGVTQFPSHSVIEKGQTVTLRCDPISGHDNLYWYRRVMGKEIKFLLHFVKESKQDESGMPNNRFLAERTGGTYSTLKVQPAELEDSGVYFCASSQGGLAGNNEQFFGPGTRLTVL.

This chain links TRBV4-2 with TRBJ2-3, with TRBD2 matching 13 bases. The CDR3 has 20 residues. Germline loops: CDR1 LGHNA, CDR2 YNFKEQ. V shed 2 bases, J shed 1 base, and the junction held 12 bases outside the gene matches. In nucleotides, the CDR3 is TGTGCCAGCAGCCAATTTACTAGCGGGAGGGCCGGTGGTGGCACAGATACGCAGTATTTT. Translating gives CASSQFTSGRAGGGTDTQYF.

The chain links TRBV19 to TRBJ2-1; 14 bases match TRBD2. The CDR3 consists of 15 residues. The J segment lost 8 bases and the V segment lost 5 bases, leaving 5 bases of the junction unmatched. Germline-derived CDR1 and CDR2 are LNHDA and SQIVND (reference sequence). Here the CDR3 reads CASSLGLAGGYEQFF. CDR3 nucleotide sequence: TGTGCCAGTAGTCTCGGACTAGCGGGAGGATATGAGCAGTTCTTC.

The CDR3: CAWSGRAGENTGELFF. In DNA, the CDR3 is TGTGCCTGGAGTGGAAGAGCGGGAGAGAACACCGGGGAGCTGTTTTTT. The gene calls are TRBV30 and TRBJ2-2; 8 bases are shared with TRBD2. This CDR3 is 16 amino acids long. V trimming: 1 base; J trimming: 1 base; junction bases outside the gene matches: 5. CDR1 is GTSNPN and CDR2 is SVGIG in the germline V gene (reference sequence).

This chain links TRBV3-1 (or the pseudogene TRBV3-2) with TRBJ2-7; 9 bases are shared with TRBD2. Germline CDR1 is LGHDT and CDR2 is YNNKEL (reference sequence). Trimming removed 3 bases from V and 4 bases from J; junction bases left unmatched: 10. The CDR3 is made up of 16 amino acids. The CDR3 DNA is TGTGCCAGCAGCCACACTAGAGCGGGAGGCCCGTACGAGCAGTACTTC. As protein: CASSHTRAGGPYEQYF.

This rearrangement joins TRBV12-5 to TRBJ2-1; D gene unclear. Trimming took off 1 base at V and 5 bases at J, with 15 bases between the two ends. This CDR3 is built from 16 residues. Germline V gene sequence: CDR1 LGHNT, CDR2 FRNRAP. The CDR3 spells CASGLALSNYHNEQFF. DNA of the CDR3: TGTGCTAGTGGTTTGGCATTATCGAACTACCACAATGAGCAGTTCTTC.

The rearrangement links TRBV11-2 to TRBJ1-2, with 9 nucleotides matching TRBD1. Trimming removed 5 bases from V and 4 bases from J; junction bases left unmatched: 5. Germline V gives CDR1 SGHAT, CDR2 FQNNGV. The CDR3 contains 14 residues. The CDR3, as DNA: TGTGCCAGCAGCCCGCGACAGGGGGGCTATGGCTACACCTTC. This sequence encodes CASSPRQGGYGYTF.

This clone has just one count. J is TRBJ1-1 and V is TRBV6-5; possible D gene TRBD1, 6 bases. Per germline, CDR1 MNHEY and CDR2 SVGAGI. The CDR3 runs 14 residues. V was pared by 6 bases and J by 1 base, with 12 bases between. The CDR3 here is CASRSDRTNTEAFF. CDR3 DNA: TGTGCCAGCAGGTCAGACAGGACGAACACTGAAGCTTTCTTT.

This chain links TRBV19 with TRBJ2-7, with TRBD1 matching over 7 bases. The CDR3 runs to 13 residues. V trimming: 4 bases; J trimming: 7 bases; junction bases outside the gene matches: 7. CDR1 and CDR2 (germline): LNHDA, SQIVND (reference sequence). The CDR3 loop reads CASSTGGDGEQYF. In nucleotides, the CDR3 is TGTGCCAGTAGTACAGGGGGTGACGGGGAGCAGTACTTC.

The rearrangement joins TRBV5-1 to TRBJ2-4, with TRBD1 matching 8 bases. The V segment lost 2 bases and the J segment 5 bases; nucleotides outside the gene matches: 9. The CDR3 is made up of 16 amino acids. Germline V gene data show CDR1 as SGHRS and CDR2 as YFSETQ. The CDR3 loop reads CASSLGPDRVQNIQYF. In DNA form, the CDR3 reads TGCGCCAGCAGCTTAGGACCGGACAGGGTTCAAAACATTCAGTACTTC.

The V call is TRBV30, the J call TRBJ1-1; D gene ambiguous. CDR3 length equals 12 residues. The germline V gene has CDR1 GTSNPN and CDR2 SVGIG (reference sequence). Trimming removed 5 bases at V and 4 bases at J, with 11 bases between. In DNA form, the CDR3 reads TGTGCCTGGGCTCGGGAGGGCACTGAAGCTTTCTTT. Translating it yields CAWAREGTEAFF.

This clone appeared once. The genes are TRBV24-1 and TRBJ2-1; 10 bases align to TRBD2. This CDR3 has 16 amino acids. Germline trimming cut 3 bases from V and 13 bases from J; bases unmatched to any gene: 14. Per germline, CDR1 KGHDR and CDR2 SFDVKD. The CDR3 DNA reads TGTGCCACCAGTGATCCACCGGGACTAGCGCGAGATTCCCAGTTCTTC. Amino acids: CATSDPPGLARDSQFF.

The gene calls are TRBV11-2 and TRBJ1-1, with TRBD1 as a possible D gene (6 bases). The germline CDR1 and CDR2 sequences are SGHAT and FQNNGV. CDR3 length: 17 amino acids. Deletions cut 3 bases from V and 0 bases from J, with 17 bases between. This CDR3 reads CASSFMGGALMNTEAFF. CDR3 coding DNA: TGTGCCAGCAGCTTTATGGGGGGGGCCCTAATGAACACTGAAGCTTTCTTT.

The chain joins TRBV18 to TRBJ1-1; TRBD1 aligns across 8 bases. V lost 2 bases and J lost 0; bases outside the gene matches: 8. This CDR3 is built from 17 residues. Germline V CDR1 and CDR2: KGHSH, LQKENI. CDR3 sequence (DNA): TGTGCCAGCTCACCAGCAGGGGGCTTTGAGATGAACACTGAAGCTTTCTTT. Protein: CASSPAGGFEMNTEAFF. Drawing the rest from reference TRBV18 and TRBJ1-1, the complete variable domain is NAGVMQNPRHLVRRRGQEARLRCSPMKGHSHVYWYRQLPEEGLKFMVYLQKENIIDESGMPKERFSAEFPKEGPSILRIQQVVRGDSAAYFCASSPAGGFEMNTEAFFGQGTRLTVV.

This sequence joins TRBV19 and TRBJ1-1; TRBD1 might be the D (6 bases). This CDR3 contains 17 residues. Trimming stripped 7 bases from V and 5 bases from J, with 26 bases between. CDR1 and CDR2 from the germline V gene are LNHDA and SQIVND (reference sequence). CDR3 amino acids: CASNPHEGGGLRTEAFF. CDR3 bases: TGTGCCAGTAACCCCCATGAAGGCGGGGGGCTAAGAACTGAAGCTTTCTTT.